The rows below give T cell receptor beta chains drawn from one sample of a study of naive and memory T cell subsets. Via MiXCR, TCRdb re-called the UMI-ligation and nested PCR reads, giving one row per CDR3 protein. Seen here are about 100,000 distinct CDR3 sequences, around 15% observed once, and the top ten hold about 3%. Sequencing used naive CD8+ T cells from blood. The source of these receptors is a human donor in good health. Each CDR3 is given with its conserved first and last residue. D genes are given only for firm matches. Some rows have no size entry. The others give once, few or many, or a class for an expanded clone.

abundance: few
d_gene: -
v_gene: TRBV4-2
j_gene: TRBJ1-1
CDR3aa: CASSPLDAGTDTEAFF
CDR3nt: TGTGCCAGCAGCCCCCTGGACGCGGGGACCGACACTGAAGCTTTCTTT

abundance: few
d_gene: TRBD2
v_gene: TRBV4-2
j_gene: TRBJ2-1
CDR3aa: CASSPGLAANEQFF
CDR3nt: TGTGCCAGCAGCCCGGGACTAGCGGCGAATGAGCAGTTCTTC

abundance: -
d_gene: TRBD2
v_gene: TRBV28
j_gene: TRBJ2-1
CDR3aa: CASSSAGLATYNEQFF
CDR3nt: TGTGCCAGCAGTTCGGCCGGACTAGCGACTTACAATGAGCAGTTCTTC

abundance: few
d_gene: TRBD2
v_gene: TRBV3-1
j_gene: TRBJ2-3
CDR3aa: CASSDGTSGGGADTQYF
CDR3nt: TGTGCCAGCAGCGATGGGACTAGCGGGGGGGGGGCAGATACGCAGTATTTT

abundance: many
d_gene: -
v_gene: TRBV10-3
j_gene: TRBJ2-7
CDR3aa: CASGPTYEQYF
CDR3nt: TGTGCCAGTGGCCCGACCTACGAGCAGTACTTC

abundance: -
d_gene: -
v_gene: TRBV6-2/TRBV6-3
j_gene: TRBJ1-1
CDR3aa: CASNFQPLDEAFF
CDR3nt: TGTGCCAGCAATTTCCAGCCCCTTGACGAAGCTTTCTTT

abundance: few
d_gene: -
v_gene: TRBV29-1
j_gene: TRBJ1-3
CDR3aa: CSVEGPSGNTIYF
CDR3nt: TGCAGCGTTGAGGGACCCTCTGGAAACACCATATATTTT

abundance: few
d_gene: -
v_gene: TRBV27
j_gene: TRBJ2-3
CDR3aa: CASSLSPSRTDTQYF
CDR3nt: TGTGCCAGCAGCTTATCTCCCAGTCGTACAGATACGCAGTATTTT

abundance: many
d_gene: -
v_gene: TRBV9
j_gene: TRBJ2-2
CDR3aa: CASSAAPTFRTSPFTGELFF
CDR3nt: TGTGCCAGCAGCGCAGCCCCCACTTTCCGGACCTCGCCTTTCACCGGGGAGCTGTTTTTT

abundance: -
d_gene: -
v_gene: TRBV7-8
j_gene: TRBJ2-3
CDR3aa: CASSLLFPGPQADTQYF
CDR3nt: TGTGCCAGCAGCTTATTATTCCCCGGGCCACAGGCAGATACGCAGTATTTT